This TCR beta chain was recovered during a study of shared clonotypes between healthy human individuals. About the study: Each donor's CD4 naive and CD4 memory cells filled three plates apiece, CD8 naive two, and CD8 memory one. Whole-study results and caveats: Blood alone was sampled, and tissue repertoires likely differ. Naive CD4 clonotype sharing across a handful of donors was 4.5% to 6%.

The deep-level immunoSEQ assay was used. Measured with immunoSEQ multiplex PCR; TCRdb has only the in-frame clones, and not every one. This sample has about 1.5 million clones; roughly 96% occur once, and the top ten carry over 1%. As regards this clone: Antigen: not known.

The CDR3 is 15 amino acids. J was trimmed by 2 bases and V by 5 bases; bases with no gene match: 6. The V gene's germline CDR1 is SGHRS and CDR2 YFSETQ. Sequenced input: naive CD4+ T cells sorted from blood. Subset here: CD45RA+ positively selected. The chain couples TRBV5-1 to TRBJ2-7; 11 bases are a match to TRBD1. The sequence was obtained from a man aged 25 to 40 in good health. CDR3 nucleotide sequence: TGCGCCAGCAGTCGTCCGGGACAGGGGGCCTACGAGCAGTACTTC. It yields the protein CASSRPGQGAYEQYF.